This TCR beta chain stems from a study of blood T cell repertoires in COVID-19. About the research overall: The cDNA or gDNA used as material had been derived from T cells, B-cell-depleted T cells, or PBMCs.

Original analysis: Estimation of nucleated cell counts relied on the amplification of reference gene primers. The table came from immunoSEQ multiplex PCR; TCRdb's copy has only in-frame clones and leaves some out. V and J calls and clone size are given by that table; D and trimming were obtained from the DNA. The sample contains roughly 100,000 clones, roughly four fifths of which appear only once. This CDR3 comprises 13 residues. Germline values: CDR1 LNHDA, CDR2 SQIVND (reference sequence). Trimming shortened V by 6 bases and J by 6 bases, and 15 bases separated the two germline ends. The receptor comes from a woman older than 75 with active or convalescent COVID-19. Specimen: peripheral blood. V usage is TRBV19 and J usage is TRBJ2-7, with D hard to call. As DNA, the CDR3 is TGTGCCAGTAGACCGTCCCACTACGGCGAGCAGTACTTC. Its translation: CASRPSHYGEQYF.